One sample yielded the 13 T cell receptor beta chains listed below, sequenced in a study of molecular identifiers for immune sequencing clone quantification (dated by TCRdb to the late 2010s). Library generation was performed with PCR. Sequenced using a NextSeq 500. TCRdb reprocessing: public reads trimmed at Q25 with fastp, clones called with MiXCR, in-frame beta chains kept. All rows with the same CDR3 protein become a single entry with the most common DNA and genes. Within this sample are roughly 300,000 distinct CDR3 sequences, with 24% of them counted one time only. The biggest ten clones account for 0.65% to 0.75% of the sample. Sequencing was carried out using naive CD8+ T cells from blood, with Jurkat cell RNA spiked in. Reading the label with the study, this specimen's cell subset or site is: FACS-sorted CD8+CD4-CCR7+CD45RA+ naive T cells. Receptors were obtained from a human donor in good health. Some libraries in this study had Jurkat cell RNA spiked in.

This clonotype was seen repeatedly, ten times or more. The chain recombines TRBV7-6 with TRBJ2-7; unclear D gene. CDR1 is SGHVS and CDR2 is FNYEAQ in the germline V gene. V was shortened by 5 bases and J by 6 bases, with 14 bases between the two germline ends. CDR3 size: 13 residues. As DNA, the CDR3 is TGTGCCAGCAGCCGCTCTCCGGCAGCCGAGCAGTACTTC. As protein: CASSRSPAAEQYF. The whole variable domain, remainder taken from reference TRBV7-6 and TRBJ2-7, is GAGVSQSPRYKVTKRGQDVALRCDPISGHVSLYWYRQALGQGPEFLTYFNYEAQQDKSGLPNDRFSAERPEGSISTLTIQRTEQRDSAMYRCASSRSPAAEQYFGPGTRLTVT.

This clonotype showed up many times. V is TRBV28 and J is TRBJ2-3, with D maybe TRBD1 (5 bases). The CDR3 is 12 amino acids. Germline CDR1 reads MDHEN; CDR2 reads SYDVKM. Trimming stripped 3 bases from V and 6 bases from J, with 7 bases between. The CDR3 loop is CASSFSGDTQYF. DNA for the CDR3: TGTGCCAGCAGTTTTTCAGGGGATACGCAGTATTTT.

This clonotype was observed at least ten times. The CDR3 DNA reads TGTGCCAGCTGGACGGCACAGGGTGACTCACCCCTCCACTTT. Encoded protein: CASWTAQGDSPLHF. The chain recombines TRBV27 with TRBJ1-6; tentative D call: TRBD1 (6 bases). Germline CDR1 and CDR2: MNHEY and SMNVEV (reference sequence). This CDR3 contains 14 residues. V lost 8 bases, J lost 10 bases, and 18 bases lay in between.

This clonotype was detected a few times. The V and J genes are TRBV27 and TRBJ2-5; TRBD2 aligns across 11 bases. The CDR3 consists of 16 residues. CDR1 MNHEY and CDR2 SMNVEV come from the germline V gene (reference sequence). J was trimmed by 13 bases and V by 5 bases; bases with no gene match: 18. The CDR3: CASSPTPGLAEVQWYF. In DNA, the CDR3 is TGTGCCAGCAGTCCGACTCCGGGACTAGCGGAGGTGCAGTGGTACTTC.

To note about this clonotype: The conserved phenylalanine or tryptophan is not found at the CDR3 terminus, so this likely reflects a read error. The CDR3 here is CASSPLLSGADEQYL. CDR3 in DNA: TGTGCCAGCAGTCCTCTCCTTAGCGGGGCGGACGAGCAGTACCTC. The chain recombines TRBV28 with TRBJ2-7, with TRBD2 matching 8 bases. The CDR3 spans 15 residues. Losses at the gene ends were 5 bases for V and 5 bases for J; bases not matched to a gene: 11. Germline values: CDR1 MDHEN, CDR2 SYDVKM.

This clonotype showed up many times. The chain joins TRBV29-1 to TRBJ1-1; the match to TRBD1 covers 7 bases. V was clipped by 7 bases and J by 1 base; unmatched bases: 6. Germline lookup yields CDR1 SQVTM and CDR2 ANQGSEA. The CDR3 consists of 13 residues. For the CDR3, the DNA is TGCAGCGCAAACAGGGGCGGGAACACTGAAGCTTTCTTT. As protein: CSANRGGNTEAFF.

This clonotype was detected once. An end of the junction does not agree with germline; a read error may underlie this. V is TRBV5-3 and J is TRBJ1-1; maybe TRBD1 (5 bases). TRBV5-3 is an ORF; its function is uncertain. The CDR3 length is 19 residues. CDR3 residues: CASSLGVTVSGGIVTEAFF. The CDR3 DNA sequence: TGTGCCAGCAGCTTGGGGGTCACAGTGTCGGGGGGAATAGTCACTGAAGCTTTCTTT.

V is TRBV4-3 and J is TRBJ2-7, with D uncertain. Between the trimmed V and J ends, which lost 1 base and 0 bases, there was a span of 10 bases. The CDR3 loop spans 15 amino acids. Germline V gives CDR1 LGHNA, CDR2 YSLEER. The CDR3 DNA follows: TGCGCCAGCAGCCAAGGGAAAGAGGACTCCTACGAGCAGTACTTC. It codes for CASSQGKEDSYEQYF.

There are many counts of this clonotype. The chain uses TRBV4-1 and TRBJ2-7; perhaps D is TRBD1 or TRBD2 (5 bases each). Trimming shortened V by 6 bases and J by 5 bases, and 14 bases separated the two germline ends. Germline loops: CDR1 MGHRA, CDR2 YSYEKL. CDR3 length equals 13 residues. CDR3 DNA sequence: TGCGCCAGCAGGGGACGGAGTCGCGACGAGCAGTACTTC. Translation: CASRGRSRDEQYF.

Ten or more counts support this clonotype. The chain employs TRBV7-8 and TRBJ1-1; D ambiguous. The CDR3 totals 13 residues. In germline, CDR1 is SGHVS, CDR2 FQNEAQ. V gave up 5 bases and J gave up 8 bases, with 15 bases separating them. CDR3 in amino acids: CASSHPLGEEAFF. CDR3 DNA sequence: TGTGCCAGCAGCCACCCCCTCGGAGAGGAAGCTTTCTTT.

The chain combines TRBV27 with TRBJ2-7; TRBD1 matches at 10 bases. J lost 4 bases, V lost 3 bases, and 6 bases had no gene match. There are 15 residues in the CDR3. The germline CDR1 and CDR2 sequences are MNHEY and SMNVEV (reference sequence). CDR3: CASSLSGQGSYEQYF. The DNA of the CDR3 is TGTGCCAGCAGTTTGTCGGGACAGGGGTCATACGAGCAGTACTTC.

The chain joins TRBV6-2 or TRBV6-3 to TRBJ2-3; 8 bases line up with TRBD1. Germline V gene lookup returns CDR1 MNHEY and CDR2 SVGEGT. The trim removed 3 bases at V and 3 bases at J, leaving 5 bases unmatched. The CDR3 is 15 residues long. The CDR3, as DNA: TGTGCCAGCAGTTATTATCAGGGGGCAACAGATACGCAGTATTTT. This codes for CASSYYQGATDTQYF.

Comment on this clonotype: A much larger clonotype is one base distant, so this may be a read error. The chain recombines TRBV11-2 with TRBJ2-3; 9 bases line up with TRBD2. CDR3 length: 15 amino acids. Germline V gene data show CDR1 as SGHAT and CDR2 as FQNNGV. CDR3 in amino acids: CASRFSAGGPDTQYF. CDR3 in DNA: TGTGCCAGCCGCTTTTCAGCGGGGGGACCGGATACGCAGTATTTT. The complete variable domain, with remaining parts taken from reference TRBV11-2 and TRBJ2-3, reads EAGVAQSPRYKIIEKRQSVAFWCNPISGHATLYWYQQILGQGPKLLIQFQNNGVVDDSQLPKDRFSAERLKGVDSTLKIQPAKLEDSAVYLCASRFSAGGPDTQYFGPGTRLTVL.